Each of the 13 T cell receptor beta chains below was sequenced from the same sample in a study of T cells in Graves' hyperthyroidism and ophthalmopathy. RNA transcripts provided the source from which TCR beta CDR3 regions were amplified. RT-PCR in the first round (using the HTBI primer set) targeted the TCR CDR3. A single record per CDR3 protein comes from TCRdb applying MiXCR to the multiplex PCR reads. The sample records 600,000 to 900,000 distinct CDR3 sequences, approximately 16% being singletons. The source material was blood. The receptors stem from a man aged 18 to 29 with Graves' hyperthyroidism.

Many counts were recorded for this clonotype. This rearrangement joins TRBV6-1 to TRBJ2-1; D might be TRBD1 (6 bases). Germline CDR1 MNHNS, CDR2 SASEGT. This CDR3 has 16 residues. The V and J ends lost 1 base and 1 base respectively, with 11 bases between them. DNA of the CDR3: TGTGCCAGCAGTGAAGACAACAGGGTTTCCTACAATGAGCAGTTCTTC. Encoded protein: CASSEDNRVSYNEQFF.

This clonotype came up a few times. CDR3 residues: CASTGLRDRVNNEQFF. In DNA form, the CDR3 reads TGTGCCAGCACAGGCCTCCGGGACAGGGTGAACAATGAGCAGTTCTTC. The chain has TRBV28 and TRBJ2-1, with TRBD1 matching over 9 bases. The CDR3 covers 16 residues. Germline CDR1 is MDHEN and CDR2 is SYDVKM. J lost 5 bases, V lost 7 bases, and 12 bases had no gene match.

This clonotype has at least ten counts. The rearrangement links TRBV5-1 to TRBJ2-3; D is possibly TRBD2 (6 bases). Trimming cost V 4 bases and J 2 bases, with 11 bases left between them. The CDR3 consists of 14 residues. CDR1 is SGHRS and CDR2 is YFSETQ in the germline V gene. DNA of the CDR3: TGCGCCAGCAGCCCGGGACTTTTCACAGATACGCAGTATTTT. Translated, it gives CASSPGLFTDTQYF.

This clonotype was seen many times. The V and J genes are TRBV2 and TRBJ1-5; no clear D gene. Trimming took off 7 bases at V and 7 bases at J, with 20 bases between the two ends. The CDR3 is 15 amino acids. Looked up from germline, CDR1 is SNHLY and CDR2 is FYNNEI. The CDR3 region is CASTPGFNDGQPQHF. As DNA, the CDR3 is TGTGCCAGCACTCCGGGTTTTAACGATGGGCAGCCCCAGCATTTT. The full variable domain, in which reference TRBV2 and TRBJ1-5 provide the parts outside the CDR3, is EPEVTQTPSHQVTQMGQEVILRCVPISNHLYFYWYRQILGQKVEFLVSFYNNEISEKSEIFDDQFSVERPDGSNFTLKIRSTKLEDSAMYFCASTPGFNDGQPQHFGDGTRLSIL.

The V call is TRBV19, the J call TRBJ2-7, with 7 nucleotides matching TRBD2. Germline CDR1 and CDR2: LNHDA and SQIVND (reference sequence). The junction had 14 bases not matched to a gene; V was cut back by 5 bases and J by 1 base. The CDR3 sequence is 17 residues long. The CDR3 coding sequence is TGTGCCAGTAGTCGGGAGGCGGGAATCCTGGGTTCCTACGAGCAGTACTTC. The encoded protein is CASSREAGILGSYEQYF. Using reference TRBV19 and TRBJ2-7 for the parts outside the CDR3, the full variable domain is DGGITQSPKYLFRKEGQNVTLSCEQNLNHDAMYWYRQDPGQGLRLIYYSQIVNDFQKGDIAEGYSVSREKKESFPLTVTSAQKNPTAFYLCASSREAGILGSYEQYFGPGTRLTVT.

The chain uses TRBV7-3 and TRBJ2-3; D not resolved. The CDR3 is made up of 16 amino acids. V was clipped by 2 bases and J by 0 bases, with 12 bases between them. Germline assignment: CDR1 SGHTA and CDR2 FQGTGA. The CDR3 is CASSLVGGTSTDTQYF. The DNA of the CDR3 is TGTGCCAGCAGCTTAGTAGGCGGAACTAGCACAGATACGCAGTATTTT.

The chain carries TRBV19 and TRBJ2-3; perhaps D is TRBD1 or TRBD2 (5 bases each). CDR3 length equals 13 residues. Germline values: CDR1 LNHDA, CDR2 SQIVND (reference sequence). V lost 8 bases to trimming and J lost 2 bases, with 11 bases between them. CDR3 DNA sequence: TGTGCCAGTCCCGAGGGGATCACAGATACGCAGTATTTT. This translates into CASPEGITDTQYF.

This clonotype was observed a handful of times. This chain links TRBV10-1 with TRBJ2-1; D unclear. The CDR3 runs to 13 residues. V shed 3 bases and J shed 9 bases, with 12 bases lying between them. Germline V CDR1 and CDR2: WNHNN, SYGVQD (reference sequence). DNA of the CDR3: TGCGCCAGCAGTGACATACCTAGTATTGAGCAGTTCTTC. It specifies CASSDIPSIEQFF.

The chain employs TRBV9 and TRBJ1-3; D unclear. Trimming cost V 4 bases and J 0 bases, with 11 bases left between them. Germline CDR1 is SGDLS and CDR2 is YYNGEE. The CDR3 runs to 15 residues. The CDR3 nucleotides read TGTGCCAGCAGCTTATTGGGCGGCTCTGGAAACACCATATATTTT. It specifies CASSLLGGSGNTIYF.

The CDR3 protein is CASSYGTGQSSYEQYF. The CDR3 DNA reads as TGTGCCAGCAGTTACGGGACAGGTCAGAGCTCCTACGAGCAGTACTTC. V is TRBV6-1 and J is TRBJ2-7; 8 bases are a match to TRBD1. V gave up 5 bases and J gave up 0 bases; unmatched junction bases: 9. CDR1 is MNHNS and CDR2 is SASEGT in the germline V gene. The CDR3 totals 16 residues.

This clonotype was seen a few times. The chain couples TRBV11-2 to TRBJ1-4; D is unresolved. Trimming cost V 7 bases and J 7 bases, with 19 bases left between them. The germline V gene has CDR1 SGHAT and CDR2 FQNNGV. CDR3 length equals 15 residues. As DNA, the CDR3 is TGTGCCAGCACCGAAGGAAGTTTCGTCGGTGAAAAACTGTTTTTT. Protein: CASTEGSFVGEKLFF.

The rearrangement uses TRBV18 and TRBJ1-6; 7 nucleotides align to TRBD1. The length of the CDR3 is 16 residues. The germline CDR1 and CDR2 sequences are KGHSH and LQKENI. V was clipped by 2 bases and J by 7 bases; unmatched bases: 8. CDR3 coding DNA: TGTGCCAGCTCACCAAAACGACAGGGTCTGAATTCACCCCTCCACTTT. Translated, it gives CASSPKRQGLNSPLHF.

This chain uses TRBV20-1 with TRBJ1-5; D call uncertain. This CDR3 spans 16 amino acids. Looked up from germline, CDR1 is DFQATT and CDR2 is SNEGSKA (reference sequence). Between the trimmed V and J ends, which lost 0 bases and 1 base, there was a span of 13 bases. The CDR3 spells CSARDLKFGSNQPQHF. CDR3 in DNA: TGCAGTGCTAGAGATCTTAAGTTCGGGAGCAATCAGCCCCAGCATTTT.